This passage covers 5 T cell receptor beta chains from one sample sequenced in a study of blood T cell repertoires in COVID-19. The assay was immunoSEQ multiplex PCR, and TCRdb's table has in-frame clones only and misses some. The sample lists about 86,000 clones, roughly 78% occurring once. The material sequenced was peripheral blood. The receptors here all came from a woman of 80 years or more with acute or convalescent COVID-19.

The V gene is TRBV20-1, the J gene TRBJ1-2, with no clear D. This CDR3 region has 13 residues. V dropped 3 bases and J dropped 0 bases, with 8 bases sitting between them. Germline V lookup: CDR1 DFQATT, CDR2 SNEGSKA (reference sequence). CDR3 loop: CSASAAANYGYTF. The CDR3 DNA reads as TGCAGTGCTAGTGCGGCGGCTAACTATGGCTACACCTTC.

V gene TRBV3-1 (or the pseudogene TRBV3-2) combines with J gene TRBJ2-7; the D gene is possibly TRBD1 (6 bases). In germline, CDR1 is LGHDT, CDR2 YNNKEL (reference sequence). The CDR3 totals 14 residues. With 6 bases removed from V and 0 bases from J, the gap between germline ends came to 12 bases. DNA of the CDR3: TGTGCCAGCAGTCCGACAGGCTTCTCCTACGAGCAGTACTTC. This encodes CASSPTGFSYEQYF.

The rearrangement joins TRBV5-4 to TRBJ1-1; the D gene is possibly TRBD1 (5 bases). Germline values: CDR1 SGHNT, CDR2 YYREEE (reference sequence). V lost 5 bases and J 1 base, leaving 15 bases between the germline ends. The CDR3 length is 15 residues. The DNA for the CDR3 is TGTGCCAGCAGTTTGCGAGGGAGGGGGAACACTGAAGCTTTCTTT. It encodes CASSLRGRGNTEAFF.

The DNA for the CDR3 is TGTGCCAGCAGCCAATTTGGGCAATGGGGCGGGACAGACTCCTACGAGCAGTACTTC. Its protein is CASSQFGQWGGTDSYEQYF. The chain has TRBV3-1 (or the pseudogene TRBV3-2) and TRBJ2-7; TRBD1 is a possible D gene (7 bases). Trimming removed 2 bases at V and 0 bases at J, with 23 bases between. The CDR3 has 19 amino acids. Per germline, CDR1 LGHDT and CDR2 YNNKEL (reference sequence).

The chain is built from TRBV14 and TRBJ1-1, with TRBD1 matching 10 bases. Trimming cost V 4 bases and J 5 bases; bases outside gene matches: 7. The CDR3 has 15 residues. Germline V gives CDR1 SGHDN, CDR2 FVKESK. The CDR3 region is CASSRETGGRTEAFF. As DNA, the CDR3 is TGTGCCAGCAGCCGAGAGACAGGGGGCCGAACTGAAGCTTTCTTT.